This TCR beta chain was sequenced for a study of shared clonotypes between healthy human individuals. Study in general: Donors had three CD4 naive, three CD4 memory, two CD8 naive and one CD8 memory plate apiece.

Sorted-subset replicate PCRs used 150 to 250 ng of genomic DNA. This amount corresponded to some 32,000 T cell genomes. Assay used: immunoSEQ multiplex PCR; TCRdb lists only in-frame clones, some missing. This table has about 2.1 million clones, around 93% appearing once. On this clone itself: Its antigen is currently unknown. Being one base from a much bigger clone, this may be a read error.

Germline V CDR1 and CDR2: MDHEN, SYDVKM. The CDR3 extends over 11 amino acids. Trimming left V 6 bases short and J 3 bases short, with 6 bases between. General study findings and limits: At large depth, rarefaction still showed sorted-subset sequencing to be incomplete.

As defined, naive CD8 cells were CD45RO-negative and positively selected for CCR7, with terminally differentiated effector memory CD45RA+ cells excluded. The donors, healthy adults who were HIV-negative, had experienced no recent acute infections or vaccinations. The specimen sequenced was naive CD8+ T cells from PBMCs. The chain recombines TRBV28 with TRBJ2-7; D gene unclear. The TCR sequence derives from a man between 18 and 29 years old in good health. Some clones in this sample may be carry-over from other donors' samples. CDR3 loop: CASSIGYEQYF. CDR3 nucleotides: TGTGCCAGCAGCATAGGCTACGAGCAGTACTTC.